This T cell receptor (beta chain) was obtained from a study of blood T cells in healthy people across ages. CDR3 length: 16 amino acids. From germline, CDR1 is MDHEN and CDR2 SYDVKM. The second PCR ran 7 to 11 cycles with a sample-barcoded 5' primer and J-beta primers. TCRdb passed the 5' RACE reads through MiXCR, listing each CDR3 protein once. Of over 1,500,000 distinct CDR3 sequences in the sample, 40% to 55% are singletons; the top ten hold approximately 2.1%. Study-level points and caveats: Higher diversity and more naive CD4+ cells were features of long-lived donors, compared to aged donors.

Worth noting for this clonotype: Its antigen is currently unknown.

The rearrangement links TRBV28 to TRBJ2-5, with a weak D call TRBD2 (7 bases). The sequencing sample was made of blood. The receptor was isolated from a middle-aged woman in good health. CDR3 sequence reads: CAHEPHGGPGQETQYF. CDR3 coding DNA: TGTGCTCACGAACCTCACGGGGGGCCGGGCCAAGAGACCCAGTACTTC.